The next 27 T cell receptor beta chains were all read from a single sample in a study of cytomegalovirus exposure and HLA in healthy donors. Method: immunoSEQ multiplex PCR; TCRdb's copy keeps in-frame clones and lacks some. The table includes about 280,000 clones, 65% to 90% detected once. Source material: PBMCs. Receptors were obtained from a woman between 18 and 30 years old in good health and CMV-seronegative.

The V gene is TRBV6-1, the J gene TRBJ1-1; 7 positions match TRBD1. This CDR3 spans 17 amino acids. V shed 1 base, J shed 4 bases, and the junction held 12 bases outside the gene matches. The germline V gene encodes CDR1 MNHNS and CDR2 SASEGT. The CDR3 DNA follows: TGTGCCAGCAGTGAAGGGCCCAACCGGGACAGACGCACTGAAGCTTTCTTT. It is translated as CASSEGPNRDRRTEAFF.

The CDR3 reads CASRRTGGNYGYTF. The CDR3 coding sequence is TGTGCCAGCAGGAGGACAGGGGGGAACTATGGCTACACCTTC. The chain couples TRBV2 to TRBJ1-2; 10 bases are a match to TRBD1. V was pared by 6 bases and J by 2 bases, with 3 bases of the junction left unmatched. Germline V gene lookup returns CDR1 SNHLY and CDR2 FYNNEI. This CDR3 has 14 amino acids.

The chain is built from TRBV14 and TRBJ1-5, with 11 bases aligning to TRBD1. Germline CDR1 is SGHDN and CDR2 is FVKESK. This CDR3 comprises 19 residues. The V segment lost 0 bases and the J segment 9 bases; nucleotides outside the gene matches: 16. For the CDR3, the DNA is TGTGCCAGCAGCCAAGAAGATTCGGGAGGACAGGGGGCGCATTGGCCCCAGCATTTT. It is translated as CASSQEDSGGQGAHWPQHF.

J is TRBJ2-7 and V is TRBV7-9; 11 bases match TRBD2. In germline, CDR1 is SEHNR, CDR2 FQNEAQ (reference sequence). This CDR3 is 14 amino acids long. Trimming took 5 bases from V and 4 from J; bases not matched to a gene: 4. This chain's CDR3 is CASSPSGGLYEQYF. The CDR3 coding sequence is TGTGCCAGCAGCCCTAGCGGGGGGCTTTACGAGCAGTACTTC.

This clone appeared a single time. The chain carries TRBV5-1 and TRBJ2-1; weak D call: TRBD1 (5 bases). This CDR3 region has 14 residues. From germline, CDR1 is SGHRS and CDR2 YFSETQ. Trimming stripped 0 bases from V and 7 bases from J, with 11 bases between. The DNA for the CDR3 is TGCGCCAGCAGCTTGGCAGGGAATTTGAATGAGCAGTTCTTC. Translated: CASSLAGNLNEQFF.

The V call is TRBV7-8, the J call TRBJ2-2; 8 bases are shared with TRBD1. The germline V gene has CDR1 SGHVS and CDR2 FQNEAQ. V gave up 3 bases and J gave up 4 bases; unmatched junction bases: 4. This CDR3 spans 15 amino acids. CDR3 sequence: CASSFYRGSTGELFF. CDR3 coding DNA: TGTGCCAGCAGCTTCTACAGGGGGAGCACCGGGGAGCTGTTTTTT. Supplemented by reference TRBV7-8 and TRBJ2-2, the full variable domain reads GAGVSQSPRYKVAKRGQDVALRCDPISGHVSLFWYQQALGQGPEFLTYFQNEAQLDKSGLPSDRFFAERPEGSVSTLKIQRTQQEDSAVYLCASSFYRGSTGELFFGEGSRLTVL.

Turning to this clone: The identical CDR3 is also encoded by other nucleotide sequences in the sample. The chain uses TRBV7-9 and TRBJ2-1, with TRBD2 matching over 12 bases. Germline V gene lookup returns CDR1 SEHNR and CDR2 FQNEAQ (reference sequence). V lost 3 bases, J lost 4 bases, and 1 base stayed unmatched. This CDR3 has 15 amino acids. CDR3 region: CASSFGTSGYNEQFF. The CDR3 DNA follows: TGTGCCAGCAGCTTCGGGACTAGCGGGTACAATGAGCAGTTCTTC.

V is TRBV4-1 and J is TRBJ2-2; 8 bases line up with TRBD2. Germline V gene data show CDR1 as MGHRA and CDR2 as YSYEKL. The ends lost 4 bases at V and 4 bases at J; junction bases unmatched: 11. The CDR3 covers 17 residues. This CDR3 reads CASSLRPPLAGTGELFF. In DNA, the CDR3 is TGCGCCAGCAGCCTGAGGCCCCCCCTAGCGGGCACCGGGGAGCTGTTTTTT.

A few counts support this clone. V is TRBV2 and J is TRBJ1-2; D perhaps matches TRBD1 (5 bases). V was trimmed by 7 bases and J by 6 bases, leaving 12 bases between them. The CDR3 has 12 amino acids. Germline V gene sequence: CDR1 SNHLY, CDR2 FYNNEI. CDR3 amino acids: CASNYRLNGYTF. The CDR3 nucleotides are TGTGCCAGCAATTACAGGTTAAATGGCTACACCTTC.

The V gene is TRBV30, the J gene TRBJ1-2, with 8 nucleotides matching TRBD1. Germline V gives CDR1 GTSNPN, CDR2 SVGIG (reference sequence). CDR3 length: 17 residues. The V segment lost 5 bases and the J segment 3 bases; nucleotides outside the gene matches: 17. This CDR3 reads CAWGGRTGFIRDYGYTF. Here the CDR3 DNA reads TGTGCCTGGGGTGGAAGGACAGGGTTTATAAGAGACTATGGCTACACCTTC.

The rearrangement uses TRBV6-6 and TRBJ1-2, with D possibly being TRBD1 (5 bases). Trimming shortened V by 5 bases and J by 8 bases, and 9 bases separated the two germline ends. Germline V CDR1 and CDR2: MNHNY, SVGAGI (reference sequence). This CDR3 region has 11 residues. In nucleotides, the CDR3 is TGTGCCAGCAGTAGGGGTGCCGGCTACACCTTC. As protein: CASSRGAGYTF.

The V gene is TRBV19, the J gene TRBJ1-1; D is uncertain. The CDR3 totals 16 residues. Deletions cut 5 bases from V and 0 bases from J, with 16 bases between. Germline CDR1 LNHDA, CDR2 SQIVND (reference sequence). CDR3 bases: TGTGCCAGTAGTGTTTTGGGAGGCAGCATGAACACTGAAGCTTTCTTT. Its translation: CASSVLGGSMNTEAFF.

This clone was seen only a few times. J is TRBJ1-6 and V is TRBV9; D perhaps matches TRBD1 (6 bases). V gave up 2 bases and J gave up 10 bases, with 16 bases separating them. The CDR3 is made up of 15 amino acids. The germline V gene has CDR1 SGDLS and CDR2 YYNGEE. CDR3 region: CASSVSRGGESPLHF. The CDR3 DNA is TGTGCCAGCAGCGTCAGCCGGGGGGGCGAGTCACCCCTCCACTTT.

The gene calls are TRBV6-5 and TRBJ2-7; 8 bases match TRBD1. The CDR3 covers 14 residues. J was trimmed by 6 bases and V by 2 bases; bases with no gene match: 6. Germline CDR1 MNHEY, CDR2 SVGAGI. As DNA, the CDR3 is TGTGCCAGCAGTTACGTTGACAGGGGATCCGAGCAGTACTTC. Residues: CASSYVDRGSEQYF.

This chain links TRBV14 with TRBJ2-7, with a weak D call TRBD2 (5 bases). V gave up 3 bases and J gave up 0 bases, with 21 bases separating them. Germline CDR1 reads SGHDN; CDR2 reads FVKESK. This CDR3 spans 18 amino acids. The CDR3 DNA reads TGTGCCAGCAGCCAGTCCGTAACCCCGGGGTTATTCTCCTACGAGCAGTACTTC. This codes for CASSQSVTPGLFSYEQYF.

The rearrangement links TRBV7-2 to TRBJ1-1; D gene ambiguous. Germline values: CDR1 SGHTA, CDR2 FQGNSA. Trimming removed 5 bases at V and 1 base at J, with 11 bases between. CDR3 length: 14 amino acids. CDR3 DNA sequence: TGTGCCAGCAGCCTGCAGGTGAGGAACACTGAAGCTTTCTTT. It is translated as CASSLQVRNTEAFF.

The chain employs TRBV10-1 and TRBJ2-7; 7 nucleotides line up with TRBD1. Losses at the gene ends were 0 bases for V and 7 bases for J; bases not matched to a gene: 3. Germline V gene lookup returns CDR1 WNHNN and CDR2 SYGVQD (reference sequence). The CDR3 is 13 amino acids. CDR3 region: CASSESTQGEQYF. CDR3 DNA sequence: TGCGCCAGCAGTGAGTCGACACAGGGGGAGCAGTACTTC.

The J gene is TRBJ2-3, the V gene TRBV4-1; TRBD2 agrees at 7 bases. Germline loops: CDR1 MGHRA, CDR2 YSYEKL. The ends lost 4 bases at V and 0 bases at J; junction bases unmatched: 4. The CDR3 is made up of 15 amino acids. CDR3 amino acids: CASSPPGGSTDTQYF. For the CDR3, the DNA is TGCGCCAGCAGCCCCCCCGGGGGGAGCACAGATACGCAGTATTTT.

This clone is a singleton in its sample. The rearrangement links TRBV4-1 to TRBJ1-2; 9 positions match TRBD1. Trimming took 0 bases from V and 13 from J; bases not matched to a gene: 6. The CDR3 consists of 13 residues. The germline V gene has CDR1 MGHRA and CDR2 YSYEKL. CDR3 in DNA: TGCGCCAGCAGCCAAGATAGGACAGGGGAAACCACCTTC. Translation gives CASSQDRTGETTF.

Turning to this clone: One end of the junction fails to match germline, which may point to a read error. DNA of the CDR3: TGTGCCAGTAGTCCCCGAGGCGGCGGGAATGGAAAACTGTTTTTT. Protein product: CASSPRGGGNGKLFF. The chain carries TRBV19 and TRBJ1-4; D unresolved. CDR3 length: 15 amino acids. Germline V gene sequence: CDR1 LNHDA, CDR2 SQIVND (reference sequence).

This clone was detected only a few times. V is TRBV27 and J is TRBJ1-5; a weak D match, TRBD1 (5 bases). V lost 4 bases and J 2 bases, leaving 9 bases between the germline ends. CDR1 and CDR2 (germline): MNHEY, SMNVEV (reference sequence). The CDR3 has 14 residues. CDR3 bases: TGTGCCAGCAGTTGGGGCCGAGGCAATCAGCCCCAGCATTTT. This sequence encodes CASSWGRGNQPQHF.

V is TRBV11-2 and J is TRBJ1-5, with no clear D. Trimming shortened V by 6 bases and J by 11 bases, and 17 bases separated the two germline ends. The V gene's germline CDR1 is SGHAT and CDR2 FQNNGV. The CDR3 is 13 amino acids. CDR3 amino acids: CASSQAREGAQHF. The CDR3 DNA reads TGTGCCAGCAGTCAGGCCCGGGAAGGAGCCCAGCATTTT.

This clone is a singleton in its sample. The chain employs TRBV28 and TRBJ1-2; D unclear. Trimming took 2 bases from V and 6 from J, leaving 16 bases between them. The CDR3 totals 15 residues. Germline assignment: CDR1 MDHEN and CDR2 SYDVKM. The CDR3 nucleotides read TGTGCCAGCAGTTTAGATTCTAGGATCGGAAATGGCTACACCTTC. Residues: CASSLDSRIGNGYTF.

The genes are TRBV10-3 and TRBJ1-1; TRBD1 is a possible D gene (6 bases). Trimming cost V 4 bases and J 0 bases, with 9 bases left between them. The CDR3 is made up of 14 amino acids. Germline CDR1 reads ENHRY; CDR2 reads SYGVKD. In DNA, the CDR3 is TGTGCCATCAGTGGGGGACAAGTGAACACTGAAGCTTTCTTT. It translates to CAISGGQVNTEAFF.

The V gene is TRBV5-1, the J gene TRBJ1-1; 8 bases are shared with TRBD1. The germline V gene encodes CDR1 SGHRS and CDR2 YFSETQ. Germline trimming cut 4 bases from V and 6 bases from J; bases unmatched to any gene: 8. The CDR3 contains 14 residues. This chain's CDR3 is CASSDGQGSPEAFF. The DNA for the CDR3 is TGCGCCAGCAGCGACGGACAGGGAAGCCCTGAAGCTTTCTTT.

In its sample, this clone was seen a few times. The chain carries TRBV28 and TRBJ1-2, with 8 bases aligning to TRBD1. The CDR3 loop spans 14 amino acids. The germline gives CDR1 MDHEN, CDR2 SYDVKM. The V and J ends lost 2 bases and 2 bases, in that order; junction bases with no gene match: 1. The CDR3 protein is CASSLQGANYGYTF. The CDR3 nucleotides are TGTGCCAGCAGTTTACAGGGGGCAAACTATGGCTACACCTTC.

This chain uses TRBV6-5 with TRBJ1-5, with 10 positions matching TRBD1. Germline V gene sequence: CDR1 MNHEY, CDR2 SVGAGI. The trim removed 5 bases at V and 4 bases at J, leaving 5 bases unmatched. The CDR3 runs to 15 residues. CDR3: CASSPRDRGNQPQHF. The CDR3 DNA sequence: TGTGCCAGCAGTCCCCGGGACAGGGGAAATCAGCCCCAGCATTTT.